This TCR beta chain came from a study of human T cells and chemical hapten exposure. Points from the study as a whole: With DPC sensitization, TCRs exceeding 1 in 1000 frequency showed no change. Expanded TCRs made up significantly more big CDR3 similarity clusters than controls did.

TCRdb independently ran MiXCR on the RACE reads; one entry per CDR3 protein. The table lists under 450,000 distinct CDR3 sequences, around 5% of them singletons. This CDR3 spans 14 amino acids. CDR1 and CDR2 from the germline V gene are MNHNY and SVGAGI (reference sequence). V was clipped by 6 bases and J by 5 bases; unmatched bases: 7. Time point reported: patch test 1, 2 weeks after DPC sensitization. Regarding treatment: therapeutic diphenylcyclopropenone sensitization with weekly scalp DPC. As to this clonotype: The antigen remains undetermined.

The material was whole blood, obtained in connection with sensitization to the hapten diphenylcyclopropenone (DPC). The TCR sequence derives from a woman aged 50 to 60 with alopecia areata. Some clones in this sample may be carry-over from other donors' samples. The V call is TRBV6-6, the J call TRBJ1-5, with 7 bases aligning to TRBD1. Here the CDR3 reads CASRYRGKDQPQHF. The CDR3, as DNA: TGTGCCAGCAGGTACAGGGGTAAGGATCAGCCCCAGCATTTT.